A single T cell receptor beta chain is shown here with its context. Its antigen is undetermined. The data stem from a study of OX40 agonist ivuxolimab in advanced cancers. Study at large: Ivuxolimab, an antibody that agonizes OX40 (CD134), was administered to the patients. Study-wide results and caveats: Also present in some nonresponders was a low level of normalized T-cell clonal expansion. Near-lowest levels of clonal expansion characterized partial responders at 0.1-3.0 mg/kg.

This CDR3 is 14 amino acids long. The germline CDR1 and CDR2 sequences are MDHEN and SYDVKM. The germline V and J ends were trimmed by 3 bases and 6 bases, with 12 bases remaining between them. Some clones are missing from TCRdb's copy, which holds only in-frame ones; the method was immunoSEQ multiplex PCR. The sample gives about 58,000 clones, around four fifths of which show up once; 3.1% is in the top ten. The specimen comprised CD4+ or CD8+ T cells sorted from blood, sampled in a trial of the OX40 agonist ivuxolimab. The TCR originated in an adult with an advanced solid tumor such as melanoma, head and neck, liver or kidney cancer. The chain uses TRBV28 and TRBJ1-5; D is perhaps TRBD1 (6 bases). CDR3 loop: CASSLTGAGQPQHF. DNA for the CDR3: TGTGCCAGCAGTTTGACGGGGGCGGGTCAGCCCCAGCATTTT.